What follows is one TCR beta chain and its context. Its specificity is not known. Data came from immunoSEQ multiplex PCR; TCRdb stores just in-frame clones and leaves some out. The table records some 740,000 clones, 80% to 95% of them present only once. These data originate in a study of shared clonotypes between healthy human individuals. Whole-study findings and limits: Sequencing depth was a factor that was expected to affect clonotype sharing among donors. Rarefaction curves obtained for sorted subsets showed sequencing incomplete despite large depth.

The naive CD8 fraction comprised CD45RO-negative cells positively selected for CCR7 and excluded terminally differentiated effector memory CD45RA+ cells. The germline CDR1 and CDR2 sequences are SEHNR and FQNEAQ (reference sequence). There are 16 residues in the CDR3. J was trimmed by 3 bases and V by 5 bases; bases with no gene match: 8. Sequencing was done on a sample of naive CD8+ T cells sorted from blood. This chain joins TRBV7-9 and TRBJ2-2; TRBD2 matches 8 bases. This clonotype was obtained from a man aged 25 to 40 in good health. CDR3 amino acids: CASSPPAGADTGELFF. In nucleotides, the CDR3 is TGTGCCAGCAGCCCGCCAGCGGGAGCGGACACCGGGGAGCTGTTTTTT.